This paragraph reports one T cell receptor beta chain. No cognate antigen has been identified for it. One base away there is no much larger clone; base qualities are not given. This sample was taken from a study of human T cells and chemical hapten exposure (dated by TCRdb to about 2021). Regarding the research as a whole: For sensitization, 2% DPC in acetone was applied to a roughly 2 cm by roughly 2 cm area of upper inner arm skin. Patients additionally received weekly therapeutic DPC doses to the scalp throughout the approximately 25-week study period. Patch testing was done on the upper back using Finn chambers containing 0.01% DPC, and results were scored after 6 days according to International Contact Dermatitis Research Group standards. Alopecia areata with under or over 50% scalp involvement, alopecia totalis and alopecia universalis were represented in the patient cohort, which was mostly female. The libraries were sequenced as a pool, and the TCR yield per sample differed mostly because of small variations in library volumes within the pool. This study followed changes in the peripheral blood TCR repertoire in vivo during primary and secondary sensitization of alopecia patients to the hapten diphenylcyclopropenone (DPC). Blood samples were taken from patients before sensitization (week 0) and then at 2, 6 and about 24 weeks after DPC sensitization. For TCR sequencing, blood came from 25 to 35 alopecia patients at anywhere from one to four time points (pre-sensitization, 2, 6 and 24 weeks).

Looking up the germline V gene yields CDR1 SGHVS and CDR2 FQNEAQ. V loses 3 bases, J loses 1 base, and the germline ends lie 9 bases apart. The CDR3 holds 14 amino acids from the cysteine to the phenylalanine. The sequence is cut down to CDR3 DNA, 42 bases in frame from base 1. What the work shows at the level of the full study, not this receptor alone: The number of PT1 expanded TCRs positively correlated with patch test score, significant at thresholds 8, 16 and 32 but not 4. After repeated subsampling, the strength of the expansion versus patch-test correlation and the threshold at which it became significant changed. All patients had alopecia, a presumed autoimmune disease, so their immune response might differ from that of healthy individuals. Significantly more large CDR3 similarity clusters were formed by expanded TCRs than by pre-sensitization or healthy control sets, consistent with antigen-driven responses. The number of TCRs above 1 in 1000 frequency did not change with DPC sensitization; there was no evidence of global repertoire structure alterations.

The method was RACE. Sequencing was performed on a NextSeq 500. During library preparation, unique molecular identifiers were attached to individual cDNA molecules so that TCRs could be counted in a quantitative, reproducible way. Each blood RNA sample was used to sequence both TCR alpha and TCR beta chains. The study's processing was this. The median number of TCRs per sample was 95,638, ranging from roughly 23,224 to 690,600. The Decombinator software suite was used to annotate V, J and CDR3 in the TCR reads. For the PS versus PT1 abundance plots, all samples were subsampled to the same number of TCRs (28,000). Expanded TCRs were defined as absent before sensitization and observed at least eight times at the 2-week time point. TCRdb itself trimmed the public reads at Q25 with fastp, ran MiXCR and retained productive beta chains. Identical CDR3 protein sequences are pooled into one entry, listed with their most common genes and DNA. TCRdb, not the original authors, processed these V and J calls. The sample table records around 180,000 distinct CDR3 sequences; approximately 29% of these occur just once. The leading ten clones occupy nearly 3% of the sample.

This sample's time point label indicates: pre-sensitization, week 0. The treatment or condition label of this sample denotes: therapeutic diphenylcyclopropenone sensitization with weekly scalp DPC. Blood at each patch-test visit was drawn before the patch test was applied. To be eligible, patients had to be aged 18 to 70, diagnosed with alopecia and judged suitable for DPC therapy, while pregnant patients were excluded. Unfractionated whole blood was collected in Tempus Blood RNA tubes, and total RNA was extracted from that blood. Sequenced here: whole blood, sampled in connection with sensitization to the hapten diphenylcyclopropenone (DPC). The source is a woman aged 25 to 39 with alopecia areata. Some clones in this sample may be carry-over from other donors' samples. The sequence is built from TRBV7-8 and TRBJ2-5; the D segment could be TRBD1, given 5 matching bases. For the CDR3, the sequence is CASSFHRGQETQYF. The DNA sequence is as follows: TGTGCCAGCAGCTTCCATAGGGGCCAAGAGACCCAGTACTTC.